Below, 27 T cell receptor beta chains from the same sample are listed, as sequenced in a study of regulatory T cells in long-lasting Graves disease. Specified time point: newly diagnosed GD, antithyroid drugs for less than 3 months. PBMC-extracted RNA yielded the TCR library. Relying on iRepertoire HTBI primers and Arm-PCR of CDR3 regions, the team built TCR beta libraries. TCRdb re-called the multiplex PCR reads through MiXCR, storing one row per CDR3 protein. The sample lists roughly 560,000 distinct CDR3 sequences, around 15% occurring once. These data were also filed under a second study, of T cells in Graves' hyperthyroidism and ophthalmopathy.

The input for sequencing was peripheral blood mononuclear cells (PBMCs), taken at new diagnosis, from a patient treated with antithyroid drugs. These receptors were taken from a woman aged 35-65 years with Graves disease.

The chain links TRBV20-1 to TRBJ1-1; maybe TRBD1 (5 bases). Trimming shortened V by 4 bases and J by 1 base, and 13 bases separated the two germline ends. Germline V gives CDR1 DFQATT, CDR2 SNEGSKA (reference sequence). This CDR3 has 14 residues. The CDR3 nucleotides are TGCAGTGCTAAGGGAGGACACCCGAACACTGAAGCTTTCTTT. Its protein product is CSAKGGHPNTEAFF.

This clonotype came up many times. V and J are TRBV3-1 and TRBJ1-1; 12 nucleotides align to TRBD1. V lost 6 bases and J lost 0; bases outside the gene matches: 8. The CDR3 is made up of 17 amino acids. Germline CDR1 and CDR2: LGHDT and YNNKEL (reference sequence). CDR3 sequence: CASRGGTGGLLNTEAFF. The CDR3 DNA sequence: TGTGCCAGCAGAGGGGGGACAGGGGGCCTGTTGAACACTGAAGCTTTCTTT.

As to this clonotype: This may arise from a read error, as a much more abundant clone is one base away. The chain is built from TRBV9 and TRBJ1-2, with D possibly matching TRBD1 (5 bases). The CDR3 totals 15 residues. In germline, CDR1 is SGDLS, CDR2 YYNGEE. The CDR3 coding sequence is TGTGCCAGCAGCTCGCCAGGGAGATTATACTATGGCCACACCTTC. This sequence encodes CASSSPGRLYYGHTF.

The chain couples TRBV10-3 to TRBJ2-7; D not resolved. V shed 10 bases and J shed 4 bases, with 8 bases lying between them. CDR1 and CDR2 from the germline V gene are ENHRY and SYGVKD. This CDR3 comprises 10 residues. The CDR3 loop is CATPRYEQYF. The CDR3, as DNA: TGTGCCACTCCCCGGTACGAGCAGTACTTC.

This clonotype was seen repeatedly, ten times or more. The genes are TRBV6-1 and TRBJ1-1, with 8 bases matching TRBD1. This CDR3 is built from 14 residues. Germline lookup yields CDR1 MNHNS and CDR2 SASEGT. J was trimmed by 1 base and V by 6 bases; bases with no gene match: 4. CDR3 in DNA: TGTGCCAGCAGAACACAGGGGGGGAACACTGAAGCTTTCTTT. Amino acids: CASRTQGGNTEAFF.

This clonotype was counted ten times or more. One junction end disagrees with the germline gene, perhaps due to a read error. The chain uses TRBV5-1 and TRBJ1-5; the match to TRBD1 covers 7 bases. CDR1 SGHRS and CDR2 YFSETQ come from the germline V gene. The CDR3 runs to 14 residues. CDR3 amino acids: CASSLGTANQPQHF. For the CDR3, the DNA is TGTGCCAGCAGCCTAGGGACAGCCAATCAGCCCCAGCATTTT.

J is TRBJ1-1 and V is TRBV20-1; no firm D call. Germline loops: CDR1 DFQATT, CDR2 SNEGSKA (reference sequence). V was clipped by 2 bases and J by 0 bases, with 10 bases between them. There are 14 residues in the CDR3. CDR3 in amino acids: CSARLQFMNTEAFF. CDR3 DNA: TGCAGTGCTAGACTCCAGTTTATGAACACTGAAGCTTTCTTT.

In its sample, this clonotype was seen many times. The V gene is TRBV2, the J gene TRBJ1-4; D is unclear. V lost 3 bases and J lost 8, with 16 bases in between. This CDR3 spans 15 amino acids. Germline CDR1 and CDR2: SNHLY and FYNNEI. CDR3 loop: CASSDPRKGDEKLFF. CDR3 nucleotides: TGTGCCAGCAGTGATCCCCGGAAGGGAGACGAAAAACTGTTTTTT.

This clonotype was recorded at least ten times. DNA of the CDR3: TGTGCCAGCAGTGACGGCACTGAAGCTTTCTTT. Amino acids: CASSDGTEAFF. V gene TRBV6-4 combines with J gene TRBJ1-1; D gene unclear. V lost 2 bases to trimming and J lost 4 bases, with 2 bases between them. Germline CDR1 reads MRHNA; CDR2 reads SNTAGT. The CDR3 sequence is 11 residues long.

At least ten counts were recorded for this clonotype. The V call is TRBV18, the J call TRBJ1-6; 8 positions match TRBD1. V lost 6 bases to trimming and J lost 5 bases; unmatched junction nucleotides: 6. Germline V gene sequence: CDR1 KGHSH, CDR2 LQKENI. This CDR3 has 15 amino acids. This CDR3 reads CASSPGQADNSPLHF. CDR3 coding DNA: TGTGCCAGCTCCCCGGGACAGGCGGATAATTCACCCCTCCACTTT. Filled out from reference TRBV18 and TRBJ1-6, the complete variable domain reads NAGVMQNPRHLVRRRGQEARLRCSPMKGHSHVYWYRQLPEEGLKFMVYLQKENIIDESGMPKERFSAEFPKEGPSILRIQQVVRGDSAAYFCASSPGQADNSPLHFGNGTRLTVT.

Turning to this clonotype: The CDR3 end shows no conserved phenylalanine or tryptophan, and so a read error is likely. The chain is built from TRBV28 and TRBJ2-7; 9 positions match TRBD2. The CDR3 totals 16 residues. V gave up 9 bases and J gave up 4 bases; unmatched junction bases: 16. Germline V gene data show CDR1 as MDHEN and CDR2 as SYDVKM. CDR3 sequence (DNA): TGTGCCAGTACAGGTTTTCCGGGACTAGCCCGGTACGAGCAGTACCTC. This sequence encodes CASTGFPGLARYEQYL.

The V gene is TRBV12-3 or TRBV12-4, the J gene TRBJ1-5; D unresolved. V was pared by 5 bases and J by 7 bases, with 15 bases between. The CDR3 runs 14 residues. CDR3 protein: CASSRRGISQPQHF. CDR3 sequence (DNA): TGTGCCAGCAGTCGGCGGGGAATCTCGCAGCCCCAGCATTTT.

About this clonotype: A much larger clonotype is one base distant, so this may be a read error. In this CDR3 the conserved last residue, phenylalanine or tryptophan, is missing, so a read error is likely. CDR3 region: CSARGATDTQYL. CDR3 nucleotide sequence: TGCAGTGCTAGGGGGGCTACAGATACGCAGTATCTT. The genes are TRBV20-1 and TRBJ2-3, with D perhaps matching TRBD1 (6 bases). Looked up from germline, CDR1 is DFQATT and CDR2 is SNEGSKA (reference sequence). The CDR3 covers 12 residues. Trimming shortened V by 3 bases and J by 3 bases, and 7 bases separated the two germline ends.

This clonotype was seen a handful of times. The chain combines TRBV20-1 with TRBJ2-7; the D is unclear. The length of the CDR3 is 13 residues. CDR1 and CDR2 (germline): DFQATT, SNEGSKA (reference sequence). Deletions cut 4 bases from V and 4 bases from J, with 14 bases between. The CDR3, as DNA: TGCAGTGCTATATCCCAGGTTGATTACGAGCAGTACTTC. It encodes CSAISQVDYEQYF.

This sequence joins TRBV11-2 and TRBJ1-3; the match to TRBD1 covers 7 bases. The CDR3 contains 15 residues. V lost 4 bases, J lost 1 base, and 4 bases stayed unmatched. CDR1 is SGHAT and CDR2 is FQNNGV in the germline V gene. The CDR3 DNA is TGTGCCAGCAGCTACACAGGGGTTTCTGGAAACACCATATATTTT. Residues: CASSYTGVSGNTIYF. Drawing the rest from reference TRBV11-2 and TRBJ1-3, the complete variable domain is EAGVAQSPRYKIIEKRQSVAFWCNPISGHATLYWYQQILGQGPKLLIQFQNNGVVDDSQLPKDRFSAERLKGVDSTLKIQPAKLEDSAVYLCASSYTGVSGNTIYFGEGSWLTVV.

This clonotype was recorded many times. V and J are TRBV3-1 and TRBJ1-1; no clear D. This CDR3 is 16 amino acids long. The V end lost 5 bases, the J end lost 2 bases, and 18 bases lay between the germline ends. Germline CDR1 is LGHDT and CDR2 is YNNKEL (reference sequence). The CDR3 is CASSKTLGTVNTEAFF. In DNA, the CDR3 is TGTGCCAGCAGCAAGACGTTGGGAACCGTTAACACTGAAGCTTTCTTT.

The rearrangement uses TRBV11-3 and TRBJ2-2; 7 bases agree with TRBD2. The germline V gene has CDR1 SGHNT and CDR2 YENEEA. The CDR3 has 15 residues. The trim removed 4 bases at V and 6 bases at J, leaving 8 bases unmatched. DNA of the CDR3: TGTGCCAGCAGCTCTCCCCAGCGGGGCCCCGGGGAGCTGTTTTTT. Amino acids: CASSSPQRGPGELFF. Complete variable domain (other parts from reference TRBV11-3 and TRBJ2-2): EAGVVQSPRYKIIEKKQPVAFWCNPISGHNTLYWYLQNLGQGPELLIRYENEEAVDDSQLPKDRFSAERLKGVDSTLKIQPAELGDSAVYLCASSSPQRGPGELFFGEGSRLTVL.

At least ten counts were recorded for this clonotype. The CDR3 loop reads CASSEVIAGETNTGELFF. For the CDR3, the DNA is TGTGCCAGCAGTGAAGTTATTGCGGGGGAGACGAACACCGGGGAGCTGTTTTTT. The chain combines TRBV2 with TRBJ2-2; 7 bases line up with TRBD2. V was clipped by 1 base and J by 0 bases; unmatched bases: 8. This CDR3 contains 18 residues. Germline V lookup: CDR1 SNHLY, CDR2 FYNNEI.

This clonotype was picked up many times. The chain links TRBV11-3 to TRBJ2-5; 10 positions match TRBD2. Per the germline V gene, CDR1 is SGHNT and CDR2 is YENEEA. The V gene end was trimmed by 1 base and the J gene end by 5 bases; junction bases not matched to a gene: 10. This CDR3 region has 17 residues. The CDR3: CASSLALGLAVRETQYF. The CDR3 DNA is TGTGCCAGCAGCTTAGCCCTCGGACTAGCGGTCCGGGAGACCCAGTACTTC.

The DNA for the CDR3 is TGCGCCAGCAGCCGTGGGACTTCTGTTAGCAATCAGCCCCAGCATTTT. Encoded protein: CASSRGTSVSNQPQHF. V and J are TRBV4-1 and TRBJ1-5; TRBD1 might be the D (5 bases). V was pared by 4 bases and J by 0 bases, with 13 bases between. The CDR3 sequence is 16 residues long. Germline-derived CDR1 and CDR2 are MGHRA and YSYEKL.

This clonotype was counted a few times. This sequence joins TRBV20-1 and TRBJ2-2; 9 nucleotides align to TRBD2. Germline lookup yields CDR1 DFQATT and CDR2 SNEGSKA (reference sequence). The V gene end was trimmed by 2 bases and the J gene end by 1 base; junction bases not matched to a gene: 2. This CDR3 comprises 15 residues. The CDR3 nucleotides are TGCAGTGCTAGACTAGCGGGGCGGAACACCGGGGAGCTGTTTTTT. Encoded protein: CSARLAGRNTGELFF.

This clonotype appeared many times. CDR3 bases: TGTGCCAGCAGCCGTACAGGGGGCTGGATGGCTTTCTTT. Translation: CASSRTGGWMAFF. The chain links TRBV5-6 to TRBJ1-1, with 9 bases matching TRBD1. Germline assignment: CDR1 SGHDT and CDR2 YYEEEE. This CDR3 is built from 13 residues. The trim removed 4 bases at V and 11 bases at J, leaving 9 bases unmatched.

This clonotype was recorded a few times. This chain uses TRBV10-3 with TRBJ1-2, with D hard to call. Germline V gives CDR1 ENHRY, CDR2 SYGVKD. The CDR3 contains 13 residues. Trimming stripped 0 bases from V and 6 bases from J, with 8 bases between. The CDR3 loop is CAISESNRDGYTF. The CDR3 region has the DNA TGTGCCATCAGTGAGTCGAATCGTGATGGCTACACCTTC.

This clonotype has a count of ten or more. The chain couples TRBV3-1 to TRBJ2-7; D may match TRBD1 or TRBD2 (5 bases each). This CDR3 comprises 14 residues. Trimming stripped 4 bases from V and 0 bases from J, with 10 bases between. Germline V CDR1 and CDR2: LGHDT, YNNKEL (reference sequence). DNA for the CDR3: TGTGCCAGCAGCCGGTTGGGGGACTCCTACGAGCAGTACTTC. This codes for CASSRLGDSYEQYF.

In regard to this clonotype: Possible read error: a much larger clone is one base away. The chain couples TRBV27 to TRBJ2-5; 14 bases match TRBD2. With 6 bases clipped from V and 7 bases from J, the junction kept 4 bases outside the gene matches. CDR3 length: 14 amino acids. CDR1 is MNHEY and CDR2 is SMNVEV in the germline V gene (reference sequence). Written as DNA, the CDR3 is TGTGCCAGCAGCATCGGGACTAGCGGGGGGACCCAGTACTTC. This translates into CASSIGTSGGTQYF.

This clonotype was seen only a few times. V and J are TRBV4-2 and TRBJ2-7, with TRBD1 identical over 8 bases. CDR3 length: 16 residues. V lost 4 bases and J lost 2; bases outside the gene matches: 10. From germline, CDR1 is LGHNA and CDR2 YNFKEQ. CDR3 amino acids: CASSLEGGTGAYEQYF. CDR3 nucleotide sequence: TGTGCCAGCAGCCTCGAAGGAGGGACAGGAGCCTACGAGCAGTACTTC.

This clonotype was recorded a few times. The DNA of the CDR3 is TGCAGTGCTACGGGGACAGGGAAGTTAGTCAATCAGCCCCAGCATTTT. Its translation is CSATGTGKLVNQPQHF. The rearrangement uses TRBV20-1 and TRBJ1-5; 9 positions agree with TRBD1. The CDR3 loop spans 16 amino acids. V gave up 4 bases and J gave up 3 bases; unmatched junction bases: 10. Germline V lookup: CDR1 DFQATT, CDR2 SNEGSKA (reference sequence).